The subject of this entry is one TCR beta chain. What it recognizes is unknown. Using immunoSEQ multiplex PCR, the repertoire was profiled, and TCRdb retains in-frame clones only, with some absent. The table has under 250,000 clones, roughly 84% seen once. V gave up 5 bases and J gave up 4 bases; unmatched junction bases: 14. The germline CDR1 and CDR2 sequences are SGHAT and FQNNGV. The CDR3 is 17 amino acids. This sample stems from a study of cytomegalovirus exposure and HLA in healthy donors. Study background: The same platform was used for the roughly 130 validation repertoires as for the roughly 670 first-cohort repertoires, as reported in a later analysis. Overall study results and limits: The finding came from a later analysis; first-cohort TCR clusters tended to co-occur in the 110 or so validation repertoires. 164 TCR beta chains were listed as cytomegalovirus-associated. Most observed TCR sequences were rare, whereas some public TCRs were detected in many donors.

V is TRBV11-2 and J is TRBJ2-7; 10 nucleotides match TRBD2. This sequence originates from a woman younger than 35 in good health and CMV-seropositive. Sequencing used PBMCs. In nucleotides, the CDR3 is TGTGCCAGCAGCCTCGAAGCGGGAGGGCCGGGAAGGTACGAGCAGTACTTC. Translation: CASSLEAGGPGRYEQYF.